The rows below give T cell receptor beta chains drawn from one sample of a study of cytomegalovirus exposure and HLA in healthy donors. The repertoire was sequenced with immunoSEQ multiplex PCR; TCRdb's copy has only in-frame clones and lacks some. Here the sample spans around 130,000 clones, roughly three quarters being singletons. The sequencing input was PBMCs. The receptors shown here come from a woman in her forties in good health and CMV-seronegative. The CDR3 runs from the conserved cysteine through the conserved F or W. D genes are given only for firm matches. Rows give clone size only sometimes, using once, few, many, or a class for an expanded clone.

j_gene	abundance	d_gene	v_gene	CDR3nt	CDR3aa
TRBJ2-7	few	.	TRBV4-1	TGCGCCAGCAGCCAAGAGGGGGCACAGGGCGTCTACGAGCAGTACTTC	CASSQEGAQGVYEQYF
TRBJ1-1	.	.	TRBV19	TGTGCCAGTAGTACGGGAGCAAACACTGAAGCTTTCTTT	CASSTGANTEAFF
TRBJ1-3	.	.	TRBV6-5	TGTGCCAGCAGTCCGACAGTTGGAAACACCATATATTTT	CASSPTVGNTIYF
TRBJ2-7	.	TRBD2	TRBV6-5	TGTGCCAGCATTGGACTAGCGGGGGGTTTCTACGAGCAGTACTTC	CASIGLAGGFYEQYF
TRBJ1-1	.	.	TRBV15	TGTGCCACCAGCAGAGCGGGGGTAAGGAACACTGAAGCTTTCTTT	CATSRAGVRNTEAFF
TRBJ2-3	.	TRBD2	TRBV6-1	TGTGCCAGCAGCCGAGGGACTAGCGGCACAGATACGCAGTATTTT	CASSRGTSGTDTQYF
TRBJ2-5	.	TRBD2	TRBV6-6	TGTGCCAGCATGGGGGCGGGAGGGCCGGTGGAGACCCAGTACTTC	CASMGAGGPVETQYF
TRBJ1-2	.	TRBD1	TRBV5-8	TGTGCCAGCAGCTTGAACAAGGGGGCAAGTGGCTACACCTTC	CASSLNKGASGYTF
TRBJ2-1	.	TRBD2	TRBV25-1	TGTGCCAGCAGGGGGACTAGCGGGACTTTTTATGAGCAGTTCTTC	CASRGTSGTFYEQFF
TRBJ1-2	few	.	TRBV18	TGTGCCAGCTCACCACCGGGAGGGGCGAACTATGGCTACACCTTC	CASSPPGGANYGYTF
TRBJ1-2	once	TRBD1	TRBV18	TGTGCCAGCTCAGAAGGACAGGCCTATGGCTACACCTTC	CASSEGQAYGYTF